Below, one TCR beta chain is given with its context. Antigen specificity is unknown. This sample was included in a study of CD8+ T cells in alopecia areata. The overall study: Treated patients took oral tofacitinib at 5 to 10 mg twice daily. General study points: Lesional scalp exceeded normal scalp in clonality, especially in alopecia totalis/universalis. Sequenced scalp T cells also include alphabeta T cells resident in normal skin.

In each case, RNA was isolated and then reverse transcribed into cDNA as the sequencing template. Sequencing used immunoSEQ multiplex PCR; TCRdb keeps in-frame clones, though not all of them. In the table there are under 150,000 clones, 82% of which are singletons. Germline V gene lookup returns CDR1 MGHRA and CDR2 YSYEKL. With 4 bases clipped from V and 0 bases from J, the junction kept 6 bases outside the gene matches. The CDR3 is 16 residues long. Treatment defined: oral pan-JAK inhibitor, 5-10 mg twice daily. It was from alopecia areata patients that lesional scalp punch biopsies and peripheral blood were collected.

Sequencing was performed on CD8+ T cells sorted from blood, taken at week 4, from a patient treated with tofacitinib. The source of this sequence is a human donor with alopecia areata. This sequence joins TRBV4-1 and TRBJ2-7, with TRBD2 identical over 10 bases. CDR3: CASSLNSGGASYEQYF. DNA of the CDR3: TGCGCCAGCAGCCTCAACAGCGGGGGGGCCTCCTACGAGCAGTACTTC.